The sequence of this T cell receptor beta chain was determined in a study of metastatic and nonmetastatic thyroid tumors. TCRdb ran MiXCR on the PCR reads. Among around 30,000 clones listed, 10% to 15% were seen once. Many counts were recorded for this clone. None of the patients had undergone any treatment ahead of thyroid surgery. CDR3 length: 16 amino acids. V shed 4 bases, J shed 2 bases, and the junction held 7 bases outside the gene matches. CDR1 SGHVS and CDR2 FNYEAQ come from the germline V gene. The TCR was taken from a female donor with papillary thyroid cancer or a benign thyroid nodule (not recorded which). Some clones in this sample may be carry-over from other donors' samples. The rearrangement uses TRBV7-6 and TRBJ1-5; 8 bases align to TRBD1. The sample comprised blood. Here the CDR3 DNA reads TGTGCCAGCAGCTCTGGACAGGGCGGAGGCAATCAGCCCCAGCATTTT. It codes for CASSSGQGGGNQPQHF.